The 13 T cell receptor beta chains presented below share a single source sample, sequenced in a study of Ad26.COV2.S vaccination and SARS-CoV-2 variants. The treatment: around 19 received Ad26.COV2.S at low or high dose, single or two shots; a few received placebo; per-sample allocation not given. Samples were taken on day 63 after the first vaccine or placebo injection. Sequencing used immunoSEQ multiplex PCR; TCRdb keeps in-frame clones, though not all of them. Here the sample spans approximately 250,000 clones, approximately 90% being singletons. Sequencing was performed on peripheral blood, taken in a trial of Ad26.COV2.S vaccine versus placebo. The receptors originated from a person between 18 and 65 years old who received the Ad26.COV2.S COVID-19 vaccine or a placebo.

This chain links TRBV4-1 with TRBJ1-1; no firm D call. CDR3 length equals 15 residues. Germline-derived CDR1 and CDR2 are MGHRA and YSYEKL. The ends were cut back, 2 bases at V and 0 bases at J, with 10 bases in the middle. The DNA of the CDR3 is TGCGCCAGCAGCCAAACCCCCTTGGTGAACACTGAAGCTTTCTTT. Translation: CASSQTPLVNTEAFF.

This rearrangement joins TRBV19 to TRBJ2-5; 9 bases agree with TRBD1. Trimming cost V 5 bases and J 5 bases; bases outside gene matches: 9. The CDR3 loop spans 15 amino acids. Germline values: CDR1 LNHDA, CDR2 SQIVND (reference sequence). For the CDR3, the DNA is TGTGCCAGTAGTCCCTCGACAGGGGGAAGCGAGACCCAGTACTTC. It translates to CASSPSTGGSETQYF.

This chain links TRBV27 with TRBJ2-3; TRBD2 is a possible D gene (6 bases). Trimming removed 6 bases at V and 0 bases at J, with 10 bases between. Germline V gives CDR1 MNHEY, CDR2 SMNVEV (reference sequence). CDR3 length equals 14 residues. This CDR3 reads CASRWDLSTDTQYF. The CDR3 DNA follows: TGTGCCAGCAGGTGGGACTTGAGCACAGATACGCAGTATTTT.

This chain links TRBV4-2 with TRBJ2-4; unclear D gene. The length of the CDR3 is 13 residues. The V end was cut by 0 bases, the J end by 6 bases, with 6 bases between. CDR1 is LGHNA and CDR2 is YNFKEQ in the germline V gene. The CDR3 DNA sequence: TGTGCCAGCAGCCAAGATGGCACAAACATTCAGTACTTC. As protein: CASSQDGTNIQYF.

V and J are TRBV5-1 and TRBJ1-1; D is ambiguous. Trimming took 0 bases from V and 10 from J, leaving 10 bases between them. The CDR3 is made up of 12 amino acids. Germline-derived CDR1 and CDR2 are SGHRS and YFSETQ. The CDR3 region has the DNA TGCGCCAGCAGCTTGGATGGCGCCCGAGCTTTCTTT. Translating it yields CASSLDGARAFF.

The rearrangement joins TRBV18 to TRBJ2-7, with 12 bases lining up with TRBD2. The CDR3 length is 17 residues. In germline, CDR1 is KGHSH, CDR2 LQKENI. Losses at the gene ends were 3 bases for V and 0 bases for J; bases not matched to a gene: 6. This chain's CDR3 is CASSPGTSGSRSYEQYV. The CDR3 coding sequence is TGTGCCAGCTCACCTGGGACTAGCGGGTCCCGCTCCTACGAGCAGTACGTC.

Only a few counts were recorded for this clone. This chain joins TRBV6-2 or TRBV6-3 and TRBJ1-2; D gene uncertain. The CDR3 covers 11 residues. V lost 5 bases, J lost 4 bases, and 5 bases lay in between. The germline V gene has CDR1 MNHEY and CDR2 SVGEGT. CDR3 region: CASSGLYGYTF. The CDR3 bases are TGTGCCAGCAGTGGACTCTATGGCTACACCTTC.

The rearrangement uses TRBV19 and TRBJ1-6; D gene ambiguous. With 5 bases removed from V and 0 bases from J, the gap between germline ends came to 8 bases. The CDR3 is made up of 15 amino acids. Per germline, CDR1 LNHDA and CDR2 SQIVND (reference sequence). The CDR3 nucleotides read TGTGCCAGTAGTTTTGAGCGCTCCTATAATTCACCCCTCCACTTT. Amino acids: CASSFERSYNSPLHF.

This chain uses TRBV13 with TRBJ1-2; D gene unclear. V lost 5 bases to trimming and J lost 5 bases, with 9 bases between them. CDR1 PRHDT and CDR2 FYEKMQ come from the germline V gene (reference sequence). The CDR3 runs to 12 residues. The CDR3 bases are TGTGCCAGCAGCGTGGATATTTATGGCTACACCTTC. It is translated as CASSVDIYGYTF.

Comment on this clone: This specimen includes other DNA sequences encoding the same CDR3. V gene TRBV30 combines with J gene TRBJ2-1; no definite D call. Trimming took off 0 bases at V and 3 bases at J, with 3 bases between the two ends. The CDR3 is made up of 12 amino acids. Germline lookup yields CDR1 GTSNPN and CDR2 SVGIG (reference sequence). The CDR3 spells CAWSVDYNEQFF. The CDR3 nucleotides are TGTGCCTGGAGTGTGGACTACAATGAGCAGTTCTTC.

The rearrangement links TRBV5-1 to TRBJ2-7; 13 bases line up with TRBD2. Trimming at V came to 4 bases and at J to 2 bases, leaving 3 bases not matched to a gene. CDR1 is SGHRS and CDR2 is YFSETQ in the germline V gene. This CDR3 is built from 15 residues. CDR3 in DNA: TGCGCCAGCAGCCCGGGACTAGCGGGAACCTACGAGCAGTACGTC. Translating gives CASSPGLAGTYEQYV.

This clone came up a few times. The J gene is TRBJ1-5, the V gene TRBV19; 7 bases fit TRBD1. This CDR3 is built from 15 residues. Germline assignment: CDR1 LNHDA and CDR2 SQIVND (reference sequence). V lost 3 bases to trimming and J lost 4 bases; unmatched junction nucleotides: 6. This CDR3 reads CASSMGDRVNQPQHF. CDR3 DNA sequence: TGTGCCAGTAGTATGGGAGACAGGGTTAATCAGCCCCAGCATTTT.

The chain employs TRBV5-6 and TRBJ1-5; TRBD1 might be the D (5 bases). Trimming cost V 2 bases and J 2 bases, with 20 bases left between them. This CDR3 region has 18 residues. Germline V gene lookup returns CDR1 SGHDT and CDR2 YYEEEE. DNA of the CDR3: TGTGCCAGCAGCTTTTATTGGGGAGGGGCGAAGGGCAATCAGCCCCAGCATTTT. Translated: CASSFYWGGAKGNQPQHF.